The 24 T cell receptor beta chains listed next were all sequenced from one sample in a study of shared clonotypes between healthy human individuals. Some clones are missing from TCRdb's copy, which holds only in-frame ones; the method was immunoSEQ multiplex PCR. The table includes more than 2,000,000 clones, more than 80% detected once. Sequencing input: naive CD4+ T cells from PBMCs. The sample's subset: CD45RA+ positively selected. Every receptor here comes from a man younger than 35 in good health. Some clones in this sample may be carry-over from other donors' samples.

The genes are TRBV7-3 and TRBJ2-5; D gene unclear. V lost 5 bases to trimming and J lost 2 bases, with 15 bases between them. CDR1 and CDR2 (germline): SGHTA, FQGTGA. CDR3 length equals 15 residues. The CDR3 sequence is CASSPIRRNQETQYF. For the CDR3, the DNA is TGTGCCAGCAGCCCAATTCGACGTAATCAAGAGACCCAGTACTTC.

The gene calls are TRBV6-1 and TRBJ2-2; D gene unclear. V gave up 7 bases and J gave up 10 bases, with 19 bases separating them. Germline CDR1 reads MNHNS; CDR2 reads SASEGT. The CDR3 runs 14 residues. The CDR3 DNA reads as TGTGCCAGCACGTTAAAGGACCCGGCACTGGAGCTGTTTTTT. Protein: CASTLKDPALELFF.

The CDR3 DNA is TGTGCCAGCAGCTCCCCGGGGTTGGCCTATGGCTACACCTTC. Amino acids: CASSSPGLAYGYTF. The gene calls are TRBV9 and TRBJ1-2; D not resolved. The V end was cut by 4 bases, the J end by 4 bases, with 14 bases between. This CDR3 region has 14 residues. The germline gives CDR1 SGDLS, CDR2 YYNGEE.

The CDR3 protein is CASSLVRGNEQFF. The CDR3 bases are TGTGCCAGCAGCTTAGTTCGGGGCAATGAGCAGTTCTTC. The chain uses TRBV7-6 and TRBJ2-1; D might be TRBD2 (5 bases). Germline V CDR1 and CDR2: SGHVS, FNYEAQ. Trimming removed 1 base from V and 6 bases from J, with 7 bases in between. This CDR3 has 13 residues.

V and J are TRBV5-1 and TRBJ1-3; D gene uncertain. The CDR3 is made up of 16 amino acids. Per the germline V gene, CDR1 is SGHRS and CDR2 is YFSETQ. V lost 0 bases and J lost 0, with 10 bases in between. The CDR3 region is CASSLDMATSGNTIYF. The CDR3 coding sequence is TGCGCCAGCAGCTTGGATATGGCCACCTCTGGAAACACCATATATTTT.

This rearrangement joins TRBV28 to TRBJ1-1; tentative D call: TRBD1 (5 bases). This CDR3 contains 13 residues. Per the germline V gene, CDR1 is MDHEN and CDR2 is SYDVKM. The germline V and J ends were trimmed by 7 bases and 6 bases, with 15 bases remaining between them. CDR3 sequence (DNA): TGTGCCAGCACCCTCCCAGGGTTGGCTGAAGCTTTCTTT. The encoded protein is CASTLPGLAEAFF.

The chain links TRBV6-6 to TRBJ2-7; the match to TRBD2 covers 7 bases. Germline assignment: CDR1 MNHNY and CDR2 SVGAGI (reference sequence). The V segment lost 6 bases and the J segment 5 bases; nucleotides outside the gene matches: 7. This CDR3 has 13 residues. The CDR3 here is CASSSRGGDEQYF. The CDR3 DNA is TGTGCCAGCAGCAGCCGTGGGGGGGACGAGCAGTACTTC.

In this sample, this clone turned up a few times. This sequence joins TRBV5-4 and TRBJ2-1; no definite D call. The V end lost 4 bases, the J end lost 2 bases, and 4 bases lay between the germline ends. This CDR3 region has 12 residues. Germline values: CDR1 SGHNT, CDR2 YYREEE (reference sequence). The DNA of the CDR3 is TGTGCCAGCAGCGGGGCCTACAATGAGCAGTTCTTC. Its protein product is CASSGAYNEQFF.

CDR3: CASSELAGAETQYF. The CDR3 DNA reads TGTGCCAGCAGTGAACTAGCGGGAGCGGAGACCCAGTACTTC. This chain connects TRBV6-4 to TRBJ2-5, with 11 bases fitting TRBD2. After removal of 3 bases from V and 5 bases from J, the junction contained 2 bases not matched to a gene. The CDR3 sequence is 14 residues long. Germline V gene lookup returns CDR1 MRHNA and CDR2 SNTAGT.

As for this clone: Distinct nucleotide sequences in the sample also encode this CDR3. This chain joins TRBV5-1 and TRBJ2-2; no clear D. Trimming pared 3 bases from V and 4 bases from J, leaving 4 bases between. The CDR3 is made up of 12 amino acids. The germline CDR1 and CDR2 sequences are SGHRS and YFSETQ. This chain's CDR3 is CASSSPTGELFF. The CDR3 DNA is TGCGCCAGCAGCTCCCCCACCGGGGAGCTGTTTTTT.

As DNA, the CDR3 is TGTGCCAGTAGTCCCGACAGGGGAGTTGCCGGGGAGCTGTTTTTT. Translated: CASSPDRGVAGELFF. The chain links TRBV19 to TRBJ2-2; 8 bases are shared with TRBD1. The CDR3 runs to 15 residues. With V trimmed by 5 bases and J by 6 bases, 8 bases remained unmatched. From germline, CDR1 is LNHDA and CDR2 SQIVND (reference sequence). Supplemented by reference TRBV19 and TRBJ2-2, the full variable domain reads DGGITQSPKYLFRKEGQNVTLSCEQNLNHDAMYWYRQDPGQGLRLIYYSQIVNDFQKGDIAEGYSVSREKKESFPLTVTSAQKNPTAFYLCASSPDRGVAGELFFGEGSRLTVL.

This rearrangement joins TRBV5-4 to TRBJ2-3; TRBD1 might be the D (5 bases). The ends were cut back, 1 base at V and 7 bases at J, with 7 bases in the middle. This CDR3 has 12 amino acids. Germline V gives CDR1 SGHNT, CDR2 YYREEE (reference sequence). CDR3: CASSLLGHTQYF. DNA for the CDR3: TGTGCCAGCAGCTTGTTGGGGCATACGCAGTATTTT.

V gene TRBV27 combines with J gene TRBJ1-1; unclear D gene. V lost 3 bases and J lost 0, with 11 bases in between. The CDR3 runs to 15 residues. Germline CDR1 and CDR2: MNHEY and SMNVEV (reference sequence). DNA for the CDR3: TGTGCCAGCAGTTTTTCGGCGGGTATGAACACTGAAGCTTTCTTT. It yields the protein CASSFSAGMNTEAFF.

The CDR3 DNA sequence: TGTGCCAGCAGCCAGACTAAGGGCCGGGGAACCAAAAACATTCAGTACTTC. Residues: CASSQTKGRGTKNIQYF. The chain uses TRBV27 and TRBJ2-4; D is perhaps TRBD2 (5 bases). Germline V gene sequence: CDR1 MNHEY, CDR2 SMNVEV (reference sequence). V lost 6 bases and J lost 2, with 20 bases in between. This CDR3 contains 17 residues.

The rearrangement joins TRBV7-9 to TRBJ1-6, with 9 nucleotides matching TRBD1. V lost 4 bases, J lost 6 bases, and 10 bases stayed unmatched. The germline CDR1 and CDR2 sequences are SEHNR and FQNEAQ (reference sequence). The CDR3 extends over 17 amino acids. CDR3 amino acids: CASSSETGGTPNSPLHF. The DNA of the CDR3 is TGTGCCAGCAGCTCAGAAACAGGGGGCACCCCTAATTCACCCCTCCACTTT.

The rearrangement uses TRBV4-1 and TRBJ2-3; 8 bases fit TRBD2. V trimming: 7 bases; J trimming: 1 base; junction bases outside the gene matches: 7. The CDR3 has 15 residues. The V gene's germline CDR1 is MGHRA and CDR2 YSYEKL. The CDR3 region is CASTFSGDRTDTQYF. For the CDR3, the DNA is TGCGCCAGCACCTTTAGCGGGGACCGCACAGATACGCAGTATTTT.

This clone was counted only a few times. The V gene is TRBV11-2, the J gene TRBJ2-1, with TRBD2 matching over 7 bases. CDR1 is SGHAT, CDR2 FQNNGV, per germline. With V trimmed by 5 bases and J by 8 bases, 9 bases remained unmatched. The CDR3 totals 14 residues. CDR3 amino acids: CASSTGTTGDEQFF. Here the CDR3 DNA reads TGTGCCAGCAGCACCGGGACTACCGGCGATGAGCAGTTCTTC.

The chain is built from TRBV10-3 and TRBJ2-2; TRBD2 agrees at 7 bases. The CDR3 contains 13 residues. Germline V gene lookup returns CDR1 ENHRY and CDR2 SYGVKD. J gave up 2 bases and V 11 bases, and 5 bases lay outside the gene matches. The CDR3 coding sequence is TGTGCCTCCCGGGGGGAAAACACCGGGGAGCTGTTTTTT. It codes for CASRGENTGELFF.

The chain combines TRBV9 with TRBJ2-1; TRBD2 matches 10 bases. The germline gives CDR1 SGDLS, CDR2 YYNGEE. The CDR3 has 17 amino acids. V shed 3 bases, J shed 4 bases, and the junction held 10 bases outside the gene matches. The CDR3: CASSANPTSGIYNEQFF. The CDR3 DNA reads as TGTGCCAGCAGCGCCAATCCCACTAGCGGGATTTACAATGAGCAGTTCTTC.

The chain is built from TRBV18 and TRBJ2-2; D remains ambiguous. Trimming removed 6 bases at V and 5 bases at J, with 7 bases between. There are 12 residues in the CDR3. Looked up from germline, CDR1 is KGHSH and CDR2 is LQKENI. The CDR3 protein is CASSPKTGELFF. The CDR3 bases are TGTGCCAGCTCCCCAAAGACCGGGGAGCTGTTTTTT.

The count of this clone is one. The rearrangement joins TRBV7-2 to TRBJ2-3; TRBD1 or TRBD2 may be the D gene (5 bases each). Looked up from germline, CDR1 is SGHTA and CDR2 is FQGNSA. This CDR3 has 17 amino acids. Trimming took off 4 bases at V and 2 bases at J, with 19 bases between the two ends. CDR3 DNA: TGTGCCAGCAGCTCAAGACCCCGGGACGGAATCACAGATACGCAGTATTTT. Protein sequence: CASSSRPRDGITDTQYF.

This rearrangement joins TRBV9 to TRBJ2-5; 10 bases are shared with TRBD2. The CDR3 length is 15 residues. Germline V gene data show CDR1 as SGDLS and CDR2 as YYNGEE. The V gene end was trimmed by 7 bases and the J gene end by 5 bases; junction bases not matched to a gene: 11. The CDR3: CASGLLAGMNETQYF. CDR3 DNA sequence: TGTGCCAGCGGATTACTAGCGGGGATGAACGAGACCCAGTACTTC.

The chain employs TRBV6-6 and TRBJ2-7; D gene unclear. The germline V gene encodes CDR1 MNHNY and CDR2 SVGAGI (reference sequence). The CDR3 has 13 residues. V lost 0 bases to trimming and J lost 6 bases, with 9 bases between them. The CDR3 here is CASSYSGSSEQYF. The CDR3 DNA reads TGTGCCAGCAGTTACTCAGGGTCGAGCGAGCAGTACTTC.

This clone was seen a single time. The chain carries TRBV29-1 and TRBJ1-1; 7 bases are shared with TRBD1. The CDR3 totals 12 residues. Germline CDR1 reads SQVTM; CDR2 reads ANQGSEA. CDR3 in amino acids: CSASQGDTEAFF. CDR3 nucleotide sequence: TGCAGTGCCAGCCAGGGGGACACTGAAGCTTTCTTT.